A selection of T cell receptor beta chains follows, all from one sample in a study of neurological immune-mediated disorders. TCRdb independently ran MiXCR on the 5' RACE reads; one entry per CDR3 protein. Here the sample spans approximately 100,000 distinct CDR3 sequences, roughly 4% being singletons. The source material was PBMCs. The source of these receptors is a woman aged 18-29 years with multiple sclerosis. Both conserved end residues are trimmed from each CDR3.

j_call	v_call	cdr3_aa
TRBJ2-6	TRBV5-1	ASSLVREIGSSGANVLT
TRBJ1-2	TRBV20-1	SASPPGVVGGYGYT
TRBJ2-5	TRBV9	ASSVNLRETQY
TRBJ2-7	TRBV5-1	ASSRDRVASYEQY
TRBJ2-3	TRBV18	ASSPSWRADTQY
TRBJ1-1	TRBV5-1	ASSPDGDTEAF
TRBJ2-7	TRBV5-1	ASSFGGGTGDYEQY
TRBJ1-6	TRBV5-5	ASSRGGESPLH
TRBJ2-5	TRBV20-1	SAPDRVQETQY
TRBJ2-6	TRBV20-1	SAIQGAGANVLT
TRBJ2-7	TRBV11-2	ASSLRRTEREQY
TRBJ2-5	TRBV5-1	ASSYGARETQY
TRBJ2-7	TRBV24-1	ATSDLTQTGPSYEQY
TRBJ2-7	TRBV5-1	ASSLASGQGSYEQY
TRBJ2-5	TRBV10-3	ASRTPSNGETQY
TRBJ2-1	TRBV20-1	SASGSPSLAPYNEQF
TRBJ1-2	TRBV9	ASSVGTPNYGYT
TRBJ1-6	TRBV2	ASSEGTALSTLN
TRBJ2-5	TRBV6-2/TRBV6-3	ASSFTWETQY
TRBJ1-1	TRBV5-1	ASSLAWGTNTEAF
TRBJ1-5	TRBV4-1	ASSQEEVDQPQH
TRBJ2-7	TRBV7-2	ASSPDARSYEQY
TRBJ1-5	TRBV6-1	ASRETGGLVQPQH
TRBJ1-2	TRBV5-1	ASSSRQANIYGYT
TRBJ2-1	TRBV20-1	SAREKGGPWLGHNEQF
TRBJ1-1	TRBV4-3	ASSQRMTETNTEAF
TRBJ2-3	TRBV10-3	AISGEAGDSDTQY
TRBJ1-3	TRBV20-1	SAPDKGYGNTIY
TRBJ1-1	TRBV20-1	SASPGHMNTEAF
TRBJ2-5	TRBV20-1	SAHRFGDQETQY
TRBJ1-1	TRBV7-2	ASSLGSVNTEAF
TRBJ2-7	TRBV11-2	ASSQDRASTYEQY
TRBJ1-2	TRBV29-1	SVEQGAEYGYT
TRBJ1-2	TRBV3-1	ASSLTDRGGRGYT
TRBJ2-1	TRBV28	ASSSQREGHNEQF
TRBJ1-2	TRBV6-5	ASSPGGRTNYGYT
TRBJ2-7	TRBV18	ASSPSTGNEQY
TRBJ2-1	TRBV10-3	AISESGLYNEQF
TRBJ2-7	TRBV5-6	ASSLVQGREQY